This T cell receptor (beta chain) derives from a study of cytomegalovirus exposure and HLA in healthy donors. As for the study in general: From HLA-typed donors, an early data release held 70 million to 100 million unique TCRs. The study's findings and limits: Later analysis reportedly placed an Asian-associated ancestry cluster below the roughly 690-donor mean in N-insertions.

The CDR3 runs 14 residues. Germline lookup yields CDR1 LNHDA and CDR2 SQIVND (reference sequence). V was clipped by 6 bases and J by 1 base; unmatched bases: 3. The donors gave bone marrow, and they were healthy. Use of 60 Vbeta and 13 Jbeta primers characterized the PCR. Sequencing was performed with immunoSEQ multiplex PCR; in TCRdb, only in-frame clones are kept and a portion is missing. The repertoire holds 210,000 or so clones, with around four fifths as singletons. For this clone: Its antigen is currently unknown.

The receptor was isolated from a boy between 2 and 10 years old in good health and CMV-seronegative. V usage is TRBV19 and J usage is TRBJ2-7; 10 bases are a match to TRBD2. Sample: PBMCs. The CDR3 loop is CASSELAGSYEQYF. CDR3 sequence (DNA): TGTGCCAGTAGCGAACTAGCGGGATCCTACGAGCAGTACTTC.